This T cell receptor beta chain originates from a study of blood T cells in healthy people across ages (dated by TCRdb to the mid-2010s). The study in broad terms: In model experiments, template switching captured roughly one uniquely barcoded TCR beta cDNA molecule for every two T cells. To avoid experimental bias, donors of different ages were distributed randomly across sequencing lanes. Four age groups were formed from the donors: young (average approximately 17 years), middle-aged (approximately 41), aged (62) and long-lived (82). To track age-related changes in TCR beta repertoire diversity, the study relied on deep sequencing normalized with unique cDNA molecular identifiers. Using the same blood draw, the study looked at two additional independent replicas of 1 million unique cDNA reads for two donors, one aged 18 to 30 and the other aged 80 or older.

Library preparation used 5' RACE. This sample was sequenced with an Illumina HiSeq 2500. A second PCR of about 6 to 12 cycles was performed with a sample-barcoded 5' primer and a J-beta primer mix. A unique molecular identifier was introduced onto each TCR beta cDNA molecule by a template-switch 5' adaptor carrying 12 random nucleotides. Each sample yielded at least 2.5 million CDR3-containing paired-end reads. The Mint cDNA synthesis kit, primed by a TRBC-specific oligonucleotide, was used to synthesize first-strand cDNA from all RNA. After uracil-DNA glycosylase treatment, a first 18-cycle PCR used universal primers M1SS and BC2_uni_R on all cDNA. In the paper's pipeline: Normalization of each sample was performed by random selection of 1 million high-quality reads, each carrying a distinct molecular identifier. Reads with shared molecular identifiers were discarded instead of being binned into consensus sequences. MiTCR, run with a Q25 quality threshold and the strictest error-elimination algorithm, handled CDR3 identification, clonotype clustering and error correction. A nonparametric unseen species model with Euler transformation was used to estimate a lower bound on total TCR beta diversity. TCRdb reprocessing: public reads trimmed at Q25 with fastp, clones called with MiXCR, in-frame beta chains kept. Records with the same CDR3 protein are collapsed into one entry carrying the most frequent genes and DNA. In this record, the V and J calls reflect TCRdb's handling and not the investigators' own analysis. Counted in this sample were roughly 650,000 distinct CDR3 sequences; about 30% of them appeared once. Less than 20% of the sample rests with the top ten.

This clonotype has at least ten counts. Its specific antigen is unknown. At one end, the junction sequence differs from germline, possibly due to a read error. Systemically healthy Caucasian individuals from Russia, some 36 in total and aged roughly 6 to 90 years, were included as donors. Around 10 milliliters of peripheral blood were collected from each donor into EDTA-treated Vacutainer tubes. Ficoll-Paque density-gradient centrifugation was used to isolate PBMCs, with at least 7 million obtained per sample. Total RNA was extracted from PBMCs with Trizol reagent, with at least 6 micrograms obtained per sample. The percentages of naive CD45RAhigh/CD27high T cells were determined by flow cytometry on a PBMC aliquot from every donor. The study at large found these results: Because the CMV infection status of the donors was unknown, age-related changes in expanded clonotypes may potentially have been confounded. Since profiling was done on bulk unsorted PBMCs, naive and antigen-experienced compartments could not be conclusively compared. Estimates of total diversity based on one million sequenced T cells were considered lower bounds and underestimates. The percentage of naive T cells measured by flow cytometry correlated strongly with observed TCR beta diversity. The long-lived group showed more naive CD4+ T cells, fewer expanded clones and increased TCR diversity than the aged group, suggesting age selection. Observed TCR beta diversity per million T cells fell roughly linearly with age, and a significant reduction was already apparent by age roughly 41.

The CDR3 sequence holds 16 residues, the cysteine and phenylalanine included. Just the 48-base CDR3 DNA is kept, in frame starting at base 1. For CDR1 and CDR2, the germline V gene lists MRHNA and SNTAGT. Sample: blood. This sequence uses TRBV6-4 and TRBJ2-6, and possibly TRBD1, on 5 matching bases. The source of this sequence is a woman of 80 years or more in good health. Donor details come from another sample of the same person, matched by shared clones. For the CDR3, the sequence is CASSDSRASGANVLTF. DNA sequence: TGTGCCAGCAGTGACTCCCGGGCCTCTGGGGCCAACGTTCTGACTTTC.